Included here is one TCR beta chain sequence, with context. Its antigen remains unknown. This sample is part of a study of T cell responses to AZD1222 COVID-19 vaccine. The CDR3 spans 14 residues. Germline V CDR1 and CDR2: SGHAT, FQNNGV. With 7 bases clipped from V and 6 bases from J, the junction kept 11 bases outside the gene matches. Recipients boosted at about 4 weeks or about 12 weeks are pooled. General study findings and limits: The sample set comprised mostly white British donors with more females, and clonal diversity was possibly underestimated. Of spike-specific TCRs, nearly half reportedly target regions left unmutated in variants. Breadth and depth of Spike-specific TCRs rose after two AZD1222 doses.

Generated by immunoSEQ multiplex PCR, the TCRdb table keeps only in-frame clones and is missing some. Of around 150,000 clones in the sample, around 90% were seen once. J is TRBJ1-2 and V is TRBV11-2, with 7 bases lining up with TRBD1. The receptor was derived from an adult who received the AZD1222 COVID-19 vaccine. Sequencing used peripheral blood, obtained 28 days after the second AZD1222 dose. CDR3 in DNA: TGTGCCAGCACCTACAGGGGTTGGGGGGATGGCTACACCTTC. Residues: CASTYRGWGDGYTF.